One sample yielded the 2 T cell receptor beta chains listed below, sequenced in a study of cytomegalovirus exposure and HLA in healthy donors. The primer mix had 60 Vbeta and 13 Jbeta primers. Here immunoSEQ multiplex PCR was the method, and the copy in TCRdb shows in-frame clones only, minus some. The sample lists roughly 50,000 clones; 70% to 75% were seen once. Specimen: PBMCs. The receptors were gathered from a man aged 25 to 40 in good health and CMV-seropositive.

CDR3 nucleotide sequence: TGTGCCAGCAGCTCGAGGGTGGGTCCCAAAGGGGGCTACACCTTC. It codes for CASSSRVGPKGGYTF. The genes are TRBV27 and TRBJ1-2; D uncertain. Germline-derived CDR1 and CDR2 are MNHEY and SMNVEV (reference sequence). This CDR3 has 15 amino acids. V lost 6 bases and J 8 bases, leaving 22 bases between the germline ends.

The CDR3, as DNA: TGTGCCAGCAGCTTATTCGCCCTGAAAGGAGCGGGCAATCAGCCCCAGCATTTT. Its translation: CASSLFALKGAGNQPQHF. The chain uses TRBV7-2 and TRBJ1-5; D gene uncertain. Germline V gene sequence: CDR1 SGHTA, CDR2 FQGNSA. V gave up 2 bases and J gave up 2 bases, with 19 bases separating them. The CDR3 runs to 18 residues.